This TCR beta chain is drawn from a study of identical twins. Study conclusions and caveats: The abundant beta clonotypes from cord blood had fewer insertions, and memory repertoires had none of this. A partial confounding effect on zero-insertion analyses could come from invariant MAIT and iNKT cells.

This clonotype was observed a handful of times. What it binds is not known. Per the germline V gene, CDR1 is SGDLS and CDR2 is YYNGEE. V lost 0 bases and J lost 3, with 12 bases in between. The CDR3 extends over 15 amino acids. A template switching step contributed a universal primer site, while unique molecular identifiers were present in the cDNA. One entry per CDR3 protein results from TCRdb running MiXCR on the 5' RACE reads. The sample has roughly 690,000 distinct CDR3 sequences; 21% are singletons. These data also formed part of another study, on T cells expressing NK-cell markers.

Sequencing was performed on PBMCs. The source of this sequence is a woman under 30 in good health. V usage is TRBV9 and J usage is TRBJ1-1; D call uncertain. CDR3 in amino acids: CASSVDPREDTEAFF. The CDR3 DNA follows: TGTGCCAGCAGCGTAGATCCCAGAGAGGACACTGAAGCTTTCTTT.